This entry lists 13 T cell receptor beta chains sequenced from one sample in a study of blood T cell repertoires in COVID-19. Only in-frame clones appear in the TCRdb table, and some are missing; sequencing was by immunoSEQ multiplex PCR. The table lists approximately 190,000 clones, 84% of them singletons, with 3% to 3.5% in the top ten. Sequenced input: PBMCs or T cells enriched from blood (not recorded which). The origin of the receptors is a woman aged 25 to 39 who had been exposed to COVID-19.

The CDR3, as DNA: TGTGCCAGTAGTATTGCGAGGGACAGGGGTGGTTCACCCCTCCACTTT. Its protein product is CASSIARDRGGSPLHF. The chain is built from TRBV19 and TRBJ1-6; 10 bases are a match to TRBD1. J lost 9 bases, V lost 3 bases, and 8 bases had no gene match. The CDR3 totals 16 residues. The V gene's germline CDR1 is LNHDA and CDR2 SQIVND (reference sequence).

The chain employs TRBV18 and TRBJ1-2, with TRBD1 matching 7 bases. This CDR3 spans 14 amino acids. V lost 7 bases, J lost 4 bases, and 9 bases stayed unmatched. Looked up from germline, CDR1 is KGHSH and CDR2 is LQKENI. CDR3 sequence: CASFTGVITYGYTF. DNA of the CDR3: TGTGCCAGCTTTACAGGGGTCATTACCTATGGCTACACCTTC.

V is TRBV5-6 and J is TRBJ1-1; TRBD1 matches at 8 bases. From germline, CDR1 is SGHDT and CDR2 YYEEEE. The CDR3 sequence is 13 residues long. With 10 bases clipped from V and 4 bases from J, the junction kept 9 bases outside the gene matches. The CDR3 sequence is CASQGARGTEAFF. The CDR3 nucleotides are TGTGCCTCCCAGGGGGCGCGGGGCACTGAAGCTTTCTTT.

J is TRBJ2-7 and V is TRBV27; 10 nucleotides align to TRBD1. The CDR3 is 15 residues long. V shed 5 bases, J shed 6 bases, and the junction held 10 bases outside the gene matches. CDR1 and CDR2 from the germline V gene are MNHEY and SMNVEV (reference sequence). The CDR3 reads CASSPPGTGVLEQYF. The CDR3 coding sequence is TGTGCCAGCAGTCCCCCCGGGACAGGGGTACTCGAGCAGTACTTC.

About this clone itself: The sample has other DNA sequences that encode this CDR3 too. V gene TRBV3-1 (or the pseudogene TRBV3-2) combines with J gene TRBJ2-7; a weak D match, TRBD1 (5 bases). Germline V gives CDR1 LGHDT, CDR2 YNNKEL (reference sequence). V was trimmed by 0 bases and J by 2 bases, leaving 5 bases between them. CDR3 size: 13 residues. This CDR3 is CASSQEGAYEQYF. The DNA of the CDR3 is TGTGCCAGCAGCCAAGAAGGGGCCTACGAGCAGTACTTC.

The chain joins TRBV5-6 to TRBJ2-1; TRBD1 matches 9 bases. This CDR3 has 15 residues. The ends lost 5 bases at V and 6 bases at J; junction bases unmatched: 9. The germline gives CDR1 SGHDT, CDR2 YYEEEE. CDR3 protein: CASRGRTGVSNEQFF. CDR3 DNA sequence: TGTGCCAGCAGGGGAAGGACAGGGGTCTCCAATGAGCAGTTCTTC.

The CDR3 DNA reads as TGTGCCAGCTCAAAGGGGGAGGGGGCTGAAGCTTTCTTT. This translates into CASSKGEGAEAFF. The V call is TRBV18, the J call TRBJ1-1, with D maybe TRBD1 (6 bases). CDR3 length: 13 amino acids. Germline V gene sequence: CDR1 KGHSH, CDR2 LQKENI. V was pared by 5 bases and J by 6 bases, with 13 bases between.

The chain couples TRBV3-1 (or the pseudogene TRBV3-2) to TRBJ1-5, with no clear D. This CDR3 contains 14 residues. V lost 0 bases and J lost 4, with 7 bases in between. The germline V gene encodes CDR1 LGHDT and CDR2 YNNKEL (reference sequence). CDR3 in amino acids: CASSQEMENQPQHF. As DNA, the CDR3 is TGTGCCAGCAGCCAAGAGATGGAGAATCAGCCCCAGCATTTT.

The chain has TRBV19 and TRBJ1-1; no firm D call. V lost 4 bases to trimming and J lost 8 bases, with 8 bases between them. This CDR3 contains 11 residues. Germline CDR1 is LNHDA and CDR2 is SQIVND (reference sequence). CDR3 sequence (DNA): TGTGCCAGTAGTACTGGGCCCGAAGCTTTCTTT. Amino acids: CASSTGPEAFF.

This clone has more than one count but fewer than ten. The chain links TRBV4-2 to TRBJ1-2; D call uncertain. Trimming shortened V by 0 bases and J by 6 bases, and 8 bases separated the two germline ends. Germline loops: CDR1 LGHNA, CDR2 YNFKEQ. The CDR3 length is 13 residues. The CDR3 nucleotides are TGTGCCAGCAGCCAAGATCTTGCGGATGGCTACACCTTC. This translates into CASSQDLADGYTF.

In nucleotides, the CDR3 is TGTGCCAGCAGCTTGTTCAGGGCGCAGAGCAATCAGCCCCAGCATTTT. Translation gives CASSLFRAQSNQPQHF. The chain links TRBV5-5 to TRBJ1-5; the D gene is possibly TRBD1 (5 bases). V was pared by 1 base and J by 1 base, with 12 bases between. Germline V gene data show CDR1 as SGHKS and CDR2 as YYEKEE (reference sequence). This CDR3 spans 16 amino acids.

This sequence joins TRBV5-6 and TRBJ2-4; perhaps TRBD1 as D (7 bases). The CDR3 contains 16 residues. Germline V gene data show CDR1 as SGHDT and CDR2 as YYEEEE. V gave up 3 bases and J gave up 7 bases, with 20 bases separating them. CDR3 DNA: TGTGCCAGCAGCTCGGGGGTAGGGGGCTCGTGGAACATTCAGTACTTC. Its protein product is CASSSGVGGSWNIQYF.

CDR3: CASSQVSEGTSGGTDTQYF. The CDR3 bases are TGTGCCAGCAGCCAAGTGAGCGAGGGGACTAGCGGGGGCACAGATACGCAGTATTTT. The V call is TRBV4-2, the J call TRBJ2-3, with TRBD2 identical over 13 bases. The V gene end was trimmed by 1 base and the J gene end by 1 base; junction bases not matched to a gene: 8. The CDR3 runs to 19 residues. CDR1 is LGHNA, CDR2 YNFKEQ, per germline.